A selection of T cell receptor beta chains follows, all from one sample in a study of CD8+CD57+ T cells in acquired aplastic anemia. MiXCR, run by TCRdb on the reads, gives a single entry per CDR3 protein. This table holds around 230,000 distinct CDR3 sequences, over 55% found once. The sequencing input was sorted CD4+, CD8+, or CD8+CD57+ T cells (not recorded which) from PBMCs. All receptors derive from a human donor in good health. The CDR3 runs from the conserved cysteine through the conserved F or W. A D gene is named only where the DNA matches it firmly. Only part of the rows carry a size: once, few, many, or a class if the clone is expanded.

size	J	D	V	DNA	CDR3
many	TRBJ2-2	NA	TRBV2	TGTGCCAGCATCCCGAACACCGGGGAGCTGTTTTTT	CASIPNTGELFF
NA	TRBJ1-4	NA	TRBV7-9	TGTGCCAGCAGCTTATGGTCGGGACCGGAACTGTTTTTT	CASSLWSGPELFF
once	TRBJ2-3	TRBD2	TRBV10-3	TGTGCCATCAGAGGACTAGCGGGGGACACAGATACGCAGTATTTT	CAIRGLAGDTDTQYF
NA	TRBJ1-1	TRBD1	TRBV5-1	TGCGCCAGCAGCAGCAACCGGGACAGGGAATTT	CASSSNRDREF
NA	TRBJ2-1	TRBD2	TRBV7-9	TGTGCCAGCAGTCTGGGACTAGCGGGGGGGCCGGTCATCTTC	CASSLGLAGGPVIF
few	TRBJ2-7	TRBD1	TRBV29-1	TGCAGCGTTGAAGGGACAGGGAAACCCTACGAGCAGTACTTC	CSVEGTGKPYEQYF
NA	TRBJ1-1	NA	TRBV7-9	TGTGCCAGCAGCTTAGACGCCGGCCGGCCTGAAGCTTTCTTT	CASSLDAGRPEAFF
NA	TRBJ1-4	NA	TRBV7-9	TGTGCCAGCAGCTTAGCCCAGGGCGGTGAAAAACTGTTTTTT	CASSLAQGGEKLFF
once	TRBJ2-7	TRBD1	TRBV20-1	TGCAGTGCGCGCGGGGACAGGGACGTTGCCTACGAGCAGTACTTC	CSARGDRDVAYEQYF
NA	TRBJ2-7	NA	TRBV12-3/TRBV12-4	TGTGCCAGCACAGCAACCTACGAGCAGTACTTC	CASTATYEQYF
many	TRBJ2-3	NA	TRBV10-3	TGTGCCATCAGTGAGTCTCAGGGAATGGCGCATTTT	CAISESQGMAHF
NA	TRBJ1-2	TRBD1	TRBV19	TGTGCCAGTAGTCCCACTTTGCCGACAGGGGGCCAGCGCGAAGGCTACACCTTC	CASSPTLPTGGQREGYTF
NA	TRBJ2-7	TRBD2	TRBV7-3	TGTGCCAGCAGCTTCGGCGGGGGGGGCTCCTACGAGCAGTACTTC	CASSFGGGGSYEQYF
NA	TRBJ2-7	TRBD2	TRBV10-3	TGTGCCATCAGGCCGTTTAGCGGGAGCTCCTACGAGCAGTACTTC	CAIRPFSGSSYEQYF
NA	TRBJ2-5	NA	TRBV7-2	TGTGCCAGCAGCCCCGGGGCCAGGGGACAAGAGACCCAGTACTTC	CASSPGARGQETQYF
NA	TRBJ1-2	NA	TRBV5-1	TGCGCCCCCAAGGGATATGCGAGGCCGGGGGACCGCACCTTC	CAPKGYARPGDRTF
NA	TRBJ2-5	NA	TRBV7-8	TGCGCCAGCAGCTTACCGGGGGCCCACGAGACCCAGTACTTC	CASSLPGAHETQYF
many	TRBJ1-2	NA	TRBV12-3/TRBV12-4	TGTGCCATACCCCGGGGCTCCACTCGTGACTATGGCTACACCTTC	CAIPRGSTRDYGYTF
few	TRBJ1-2	TRBD1	TRBV5-1	TGCGCCAGCAGCTTGGAAAGGACAGGGCCCTCTAAAGATGGCTACACCTTC	CASSLERTGPSKDGYTF
NA	TRBJ2-3	NA	TRBV9	TGTGCCAGCAGCCCCCGAGGGGGTCGGGGCACAGATACGCAGTATTTT	CASSPRGGRGTDTQYF
many	TRBJ2-3	NA	TRBV6-1	TGTGCCAGCAGTGAAGTTCCGTTAGGTACAGATACGCAGTATTTT	CASSEVPLGTDTQYF
NA	TRBJ1-1	NA	TRBV7-8	TGTGCCAGCAGCTTATTCAGGGTGGCTGAAGCTTTCTTT	CASSLFRVAEAFF
NA	TRBJ1-1	NA	TRBV5-1	TGCGCCAGCAGCTTGGAAGATGGGACTGAAGCTTTCTTT	CASSLEDGTEAFF
NA	TRBJ1-1	NA	TRBV4-2	TGTGCCAGCAGCCAAAGGATGAACACTGAAGCTTTCTTT	CASSQRMNTEAFF
once	TRBJ1-1	NA	TRBV7-2	TGTACCAGCAGCTCCGGGACATGGGGCACTGAAGCTTCCTTT	CTSSSGTWGTEASF
few	TRBJ2-1	NA	TRBV20-1	TGCAGTGCTCCAGACCAGCGGAATGAGCAGTTCTTC	CSAPDQRNEQFF
NA	TRBJ1-2	NA	TRBV7-9	TGTGCCAGCAGCTCTCAATCGGGGAGGACAGAGGGCTACACCTTC	CASSSQSGRTEGYTF
many	TRBJ1-2	NA	TRBV27	TGTGCCAGCAGTCCCCCCACAGGGAGCGGTGGCTACACCTTC	CASSPPTGSGGYTF
NA	TRBJ2-1	NA	TRBV7-9	TGTGCCAGCAGCTTAGGACCGCCGTCGGTGAGTGAGCGGCTCTTC	CASSLGPPSVSERLF
NA	TRBJ2-5	NA	TRBV24-1	TGTGCCACCAGTGATTTGGAGGGGATGGGGACCCAGTACTTC	CATSDLEGMGTQYF
NA	TRBJ2-2	NA	TRBV20-1	TGCAGTGCAGCCGGGGAGCTGTTTTTT	CSAAGELFF
NA	TRBJ1-3	NA	TRBV6-5	TGTGCCAGCAGTTACACTCAGGGCGGCTCTGGAAACACCATATATTTT	CASSYTQGGSGNTIYF
NA	TRBJ1-1	TRBD1	TRBV25-1	TGTGCCAGCAGTGATCCCGGGACAGGGGCTACTGAAGCTTTCTTT	CASSDPGTGATEAFF
NA	TRBJ2-7	NA	TRBV2	TGTGCCAGCAGGAGGGACCAGAACTACGAGCAGTACTTC	CASRRDQNYEQYF
many	TRBJ2-7	NA	TRBV6-5	TGTGCCAGCACCGGAGGGAGCTCCTACGAGCAGTACTTC	CASTGGSSYEQYF
few	TRBJ2-7	TRBD2	TRBV24-1	TGTGCCACCAGTGCATCTGGGACTAGCGGGAGGTACGAGCAGTACTTC	CATSASGTSGRYEQYF
many	TRBJ2-7	NA	TRBV4-1	TGCGCCAGCAGCCTCAGGGGGGATTACGAGCAGTACTTC	CASSLRGDYEQYF
once	TRBJ2-5	NA	TRBV2	TGTGCCAGCAGTGAACGGGCACCGCTCCCAAGCGAGACCCAGTACTTC	CASSERAPLPSETQYF